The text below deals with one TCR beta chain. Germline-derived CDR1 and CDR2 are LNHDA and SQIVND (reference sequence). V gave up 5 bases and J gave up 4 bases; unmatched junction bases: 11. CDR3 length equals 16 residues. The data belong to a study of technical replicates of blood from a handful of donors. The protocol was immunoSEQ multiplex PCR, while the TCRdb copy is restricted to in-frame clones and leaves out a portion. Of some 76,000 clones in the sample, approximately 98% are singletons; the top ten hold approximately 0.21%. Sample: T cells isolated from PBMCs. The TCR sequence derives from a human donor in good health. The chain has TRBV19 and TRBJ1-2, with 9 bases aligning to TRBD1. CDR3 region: CASSLAGTGKLYGYTF. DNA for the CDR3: TGTGCCAGTAGTTTGGCCGGGACAGGGAAACTCTATGGCTACACCTTC.